This T cell receptor beta chain is from a study of cytomegalovirus exposure and HLA in healthy donors. Findings of the study overall: It was found in a later analysis that first-cohort TCR clusters tended to co-occur in the 130 or so validation repertoires. Three CMV-associated chains proved CMV antigen-specific in vitro. According to reports, the classifier identified cytomegalovirus status with high specificity and sensitivity.

The V and J ends lost 4 bases and 1 base respectively, with 11 bases between them. The CDR3 runs to 14 residues. Germline CDR1 is SGHKS and CDR2 is YYEKEE (reference sequence). Assay used: immunoSEQ multiplex PCR; TCRdb lists only in-frame clones, some missing. This sample has 200,000 to 250,000 clones, with around 78% found just once. Remarks on this clone: The antigen is not known.

The donors were part of the validation cohort of 120 or so subjects. That cohort was separate from the first cohort, which comprised 670 or so subjects. The material sequenced was PBMCs. The chain employs TRBV5-5 and TRBJ1-2; D not resolved. The origin of this receptor is a woman aged 18-29 years in good health and CMV-seronegative. CDR3 DNA sequence: TGTGCCAGCAGCGCCGGCGGTTATAACTATGGCTACACCTTC. This codes for CASSAGGYNYGYTF.